This T cell receptor beta chain was captured in a study of monozygotic twins with cystic fibrosis. As concerns this clone: Its antigen is not identified.

This CDR3 contains 14 residues. V gave up 7 bases and J gave up 7 bases, with 20 bases separating them. CDR1 and CDR2 (germline): SNHLY, FYNNEI. The repertoire was sequenced with immunoSEQ multiplex PCR; TCRdb's copy has only in-frame clones and lacks some. The table has roughly 32,000 clones, around 96% seen once; the top ten hold 0.17%. Study observations and caveats: The repertoire was suggested to be naive-dominated, clonality median roughly 0.0093.

The clonotype originates from a girl aged 2 to 10 with cystic fibrosis. Sequencing was performed on blood. This sequence joins TRBV2 and TRBJ2-7, with D perhaps TRBD1 (6 bases). CDR3 sequence reads: CASKGVTGYREQYF. Here the CDR3 DNA reads TGTGCCAGCAAGGGGGTCACAGGGTATAGGGAGCAGTACTTC.